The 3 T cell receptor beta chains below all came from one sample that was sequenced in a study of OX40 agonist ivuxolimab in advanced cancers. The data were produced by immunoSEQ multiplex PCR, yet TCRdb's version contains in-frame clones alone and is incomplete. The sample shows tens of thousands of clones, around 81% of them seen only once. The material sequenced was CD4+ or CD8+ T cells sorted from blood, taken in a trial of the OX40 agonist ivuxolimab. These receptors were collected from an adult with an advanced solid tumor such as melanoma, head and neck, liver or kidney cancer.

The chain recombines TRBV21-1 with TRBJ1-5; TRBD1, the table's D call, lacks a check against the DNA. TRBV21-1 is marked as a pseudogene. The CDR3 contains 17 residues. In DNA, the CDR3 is TGTGCCAGCAGCAAAGCTTCGGACAGGCAGAAGGATCAGCCCCAGCATTTT. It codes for CASSKASDRQKDQPQHF.

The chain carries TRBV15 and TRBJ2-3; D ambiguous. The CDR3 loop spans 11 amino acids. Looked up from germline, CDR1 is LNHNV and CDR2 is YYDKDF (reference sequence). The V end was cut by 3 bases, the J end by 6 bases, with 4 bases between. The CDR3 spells CATSRTDTQYF. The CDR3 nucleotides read TGTGCCACCAGCAGGACCGATACGCAGTATTTT.

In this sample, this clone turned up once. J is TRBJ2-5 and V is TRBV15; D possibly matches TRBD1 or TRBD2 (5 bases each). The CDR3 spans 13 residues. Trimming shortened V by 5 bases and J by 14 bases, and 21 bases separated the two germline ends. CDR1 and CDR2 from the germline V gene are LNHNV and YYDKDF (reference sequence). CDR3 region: CATSPGTLARLYF. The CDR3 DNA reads TGTGCCACCAGCCCCGGGACGCTCGCGCGACTATACTTC.